The 12 T cell receptor beta chains in this list originate from one sample, sequenced in a study of T cells after posttransplantation cyclophosphamide. Generated by immunoSEQ multiplex PCR, the TCRdb table keeps only in-frame clones and is missing some. The specimen has 30,000 or so clones, none found just once. The sequenced sample was PBMCs. The receptors derive from a woman aged 55-70 years in good health, CMV-negative, and a related stem cell transplant donor.

The sample holds many counts of this clone. The rearrangement uses TRBV19 and TRBJ2-7; 7 positions agree with TRBD1. Germline loops: CDR1 LNHDA, CDR2 SQIVND (reference sequence). Trimming at V came to 1 base and at J to 2 bases, leaving 5 bases not matched to a gene. This CDR3 has 15 amino acids. CDR3 sequence reads: CASSIATGQTYEQYF. The CDR3 DNA reads TGTGCCAGTAGTATAGCGACGGGACAGACCTACGAGCAGTACTTC.

This clone was seen repeatedly, ten times or more. The chain carries TRBV5-8 and TRBJ2-7; TRBD1 agrees at 8 bases. V dropped 6 bases and J dropped 4; count of bases not matched to a gene: 9. Germline V CDR1 and CDR2: SGHTS, YDEGEE. The CDR3 has 14 amino acids. In DNA form, the CDR3 reads TGTGCCAGCACCAGGGGGCAGGGGGAATACGAGCAGTACTTC. Its translation: CASTRGQGEYEQYF.

Many counts were recorded for this clone. V usage is TRBV18 and J usage is TRBJ1-3, with 9 positions matching TRBD1. Germline V gene data show CDR1 as KGHSH and CDR2 as LQKENI. The CDR3 loop spans 15 amino acids. V was pared by 3 bases and J by 6 bases, with 6 bases of the junction left unmatched. CDR3 sequence (DNA): TGTGCCAGCTCACCTGAACAGGGGGCGGAAAACACCATATATTTT. The encoded protein is CASSPEQGAENTIYF.

The sample holds many counts of this clone. The V and J genes are TRBV6-2 or TRBV6-3 and TRBJ2-5; the match to TRBD2 covers 7 bases. The germline V gene encodes CDR1 MNHEY and CDR2 SVGEGT. V lost 7 bases to trimming and J lost 5 bases; unmatched junction nucleotides: 7. This CDR3 has 13 amino acids. Here the CDR3 reads CASTRGGFETQYF. As DNA, the CDR3 is TGTGCCAGCACGAGGGGAGGGTTCGAGACCCAGTACTTC.

This clone was picked up many times. The chain carries TRBV10-3 and TRBJ2-1; D might be TRBD2 (5 bases). Trimming cost V 0 bases and J 6 bases, with 12 bases left between them. CDR3 length equals 15 residues. Germline values: CDR1 ENHRY, CDR2 SYGVKD. The CDR3 DNA reads TGTGCCATCAGTGAGTCGAGCGGCCCTGGCAATGAGCAGTTCTTC. It yields the protein CAISESSGPGNEQFF.

This clone was seen many times. The V call is TRBV30, the J call TRBJ1-1, with TRBD1 as a possible D gene (5 bases). The CDR3 length is 12 residues. Trimming shortened V by 3 bases and J by 6 bases, and 11 bases separated the two germline ends. Germline V gene sequence: CDR1 GTSNPN, CDR2 SVGIG (reference sequence). The CDR3 DNA reads TGTGCCTGGAGCAGACAGTCCCCTGAAGCTTTCTTT. Encoded protein: CAWSRQSPEAFF. The variable domain in full, completed from reference TRBV30 and TRBJ1-1, reads SQTIHQWPATLVQPVGSPLSLECTVEGTSNPNLYWYRQAAGRGLQLLFYSVGIGQISSEVPQNLSASRPQDRQFILSSKKLLLSDSGFYLCAWSRQSPEAFFGQGTRLTVV.

There are many counts of this clone. This chain links TRBV5-1 with TRBJ2-5; 7 bases are shared with TRBD2. The V and J ends lost 2 bases and 4 bases, in that order; junction bases with no gene match: 5. Germline V gene sequence: CDR1 SGHRS, CDR2 YFSETQ. This CDR3 is built from 14 residues. The CDR3 nucleotides read TGCGCCAGCAGCTTTTTCGGCGGGAGAGAGACCCAGTACTTC. It is translated as CASSFFGGRETQYF. The variable domain in full, completed from reference TRBV5-1 and TRBJ2-5, reads KAGVTQTPRYLIKTRGQQVTLSCSPISGHRSVSWYQQTPGQGLQFLFEYFSETQRNKGNFPGRFSGRQFSNSRSEMNVSTLELGDSALYLCASSFFGGRETQYFGPGTRLLVL.

Ten or more counts support this clone. This rearrangement joins TRBV12-3 or TRBV12-4 to TRBJ2-7; 9 nucleotides agree with TRBD1. This CDR3 is 15 amino acids long. With V trimmed by 8 bases and J by 4 bases, 12 bases remained unmatched. CDR3: CASSQSHRGQYEQYF. The CDR3 DNA follows: TGTGCCAGCTCCCAGTCCCACAGGGGGCAATACGAGCAGTACTTC.

This clone was seen many times. The V and J genes are TRBV6-1 and TRBJ1-1; D unresolved. This CDR3 region has 15 residues. Germline V gives CDR1 MNHNS, CDR2 SASEGT. Trimming stripped 7 bases from V and 0 bases from J, with 15 bases between. Here the CDR3 reads CASTLKGSMNTEAFF. CDR3 sequence (DNA): TGTGCCAGCACCCTAAAAGGGTCCATGAACACTGAAGCTTTCTTT.

This chain uses TRBV19 with TRBJ1-2; 10 bases fit TRBD1. CDR1 and CDR2 (germline): LNHDA, SQIVND (reference sequence). V lost 6 bases, J lost 3 bases, and 10 bases stayed unmatched. This CDR3 comprises 16 residues. The CDR3 DNA is TGTGCCAGTAGCCGAGGGACAGGGGCGACCTACTATGGCTACACCTTC. It translates to CASSRGTGATYYGYTF.

This clone appeared many times. The V call is TRBV27, the J call TRBJ2-2, with TRBD2 matching 7 bases. The trim removed 5 bases at V and 2 bases at J, leaving 5 bases unmatched. Germline V lookup: CDR1 MNHEY, CDR2 SMNVEV (reference sequence). The CDR3 is 15 amino acids. The CDR3: CASSHGGTNTGELFF. In DNA, the CDR3 is TGTGCCAGCAGTCACGGGGGGACTAACACCGGGGAGCTGTTTTTT.

This clone showed up many times. V is TRBV27 and J is TRBJ2-7; 14 positions agree with TRBD2. Germline CDR1 and CDR2: MNHEY and SMNVEV (reference sequence). The CDR3 is 17 residues long. V lost 5 bases to trimming and J lost 5 bases; unmatched junction nucleotides: 11. As DNA, the CDR3 is TGTGCCAGCAGTCCGCCCCGACTAGCGGGAGGGCCAAACGAGCAGTACTTC. Its protein is CASSPPRLAGGPNEQYF.